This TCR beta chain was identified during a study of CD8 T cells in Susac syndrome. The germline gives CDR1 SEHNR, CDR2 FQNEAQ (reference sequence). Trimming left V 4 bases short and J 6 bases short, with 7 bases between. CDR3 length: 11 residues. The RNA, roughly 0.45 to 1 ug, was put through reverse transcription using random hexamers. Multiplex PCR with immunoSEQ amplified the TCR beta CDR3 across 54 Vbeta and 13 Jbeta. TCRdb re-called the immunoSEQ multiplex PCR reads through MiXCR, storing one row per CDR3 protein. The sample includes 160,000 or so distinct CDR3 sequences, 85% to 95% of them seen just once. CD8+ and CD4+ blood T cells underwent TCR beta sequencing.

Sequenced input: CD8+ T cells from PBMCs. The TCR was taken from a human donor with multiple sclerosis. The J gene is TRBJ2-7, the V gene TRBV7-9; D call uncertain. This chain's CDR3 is CASSSTREQYF. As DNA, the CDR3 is TGTGCCAGCAGCTCCACCCGCGAGCAGTACTTC.